This TCR beta chain was retrieved from a study of cytomegalovirus exposure and HLA in healthy donors. General study findings and limits: Many donors carried some public TCRs, although rarity characterized most TCR sequences. High sensitivity and specificity were reportedly achieved when the classifier diagnosed cytomegalovirus status. Some TCR beta chains (roughly 160 of them) were listed as cytomegalovirus-associated.

The CDR3 consists of 14 residues. CDR1 is MGHDK and CDR2 is SYGVNS in the germline V gene. The V and J ends lost 1 base and 0 bases respectively, with 6 bases between them. Method: immunoSEQ multiplex PCR; TCRdb's copy keeps in-frame clones and lacks some. This table holds 65,000 to 90,000 clones, roughly 95% found once. About this clone itself: No antigen is known for it.

Input material: PBMCs. The sequence came from a man aged 18-30 years in good health and CMV-seronegative. The chain combines TRBV25-1 with TRBJ1-2; no reliable D call. The CDR3 coding sequence is TGTGCCAGCAGTGAATTTTCAGCTAACTATGGCTACACCTTC. As protein: CASSEFSANYGYTF.